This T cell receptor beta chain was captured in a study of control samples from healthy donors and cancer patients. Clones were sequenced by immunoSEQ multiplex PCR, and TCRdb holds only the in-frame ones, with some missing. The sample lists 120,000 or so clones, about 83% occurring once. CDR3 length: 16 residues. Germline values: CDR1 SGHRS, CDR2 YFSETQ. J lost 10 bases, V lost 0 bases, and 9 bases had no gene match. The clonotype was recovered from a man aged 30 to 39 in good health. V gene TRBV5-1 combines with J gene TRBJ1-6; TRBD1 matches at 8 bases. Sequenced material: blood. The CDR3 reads CASSLDFTGGKSPLHF. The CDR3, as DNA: TGCGCCAGCAGCTTGGACTTTACAGGGGGGAAGTCACCCCTCCACTTT.